This T cell receptor beta chain was captured by sequencing in a study of CD8 T cells in ankylosing spondylitis. Worth noting for this clonotype: Its antigen remains unidentified.

Per the germline V gene, CDR1 is DFQATT and CDR2 is SNEGSKA (reference sequence). CDR3 length: 16 amino acids. Between the trimmed V and J ends, which lost 3 bases and 1 base, there was a span of 15 bases. In TCRdb, the 5' RACE reads were re-called with MiXCR into one record per CDR3 protein. The sample includes around 540,000 distinct CDR3 sequences, roughly an eighth of them seen just once. General observations from the study: Ankylosing spondylitis blood appeared to carry a characteristic TCR beta motif of roughly 8 highly homologous variants. Reportedly, disease-linked clones are significantly enriched in ankylosing spondylitis patients' matched synovial fluid.

Sequencing input: blood, either unsorted or a sorted T cell fraction (not recorded which). The receptor was isolated from a male donor with ankylosing spondylitis. The genes are TRBV20-1 and TRBJ2-2; tentative D call: TRBD1 (6 bases). CDR3 sequence reads: CSARGAGRMNTGELFF. In DNA, the CDR3 is TGCAGTGCTAGGGGGGCCGGGCGGATGAACACCGGGGAGCTGTTTTTT.